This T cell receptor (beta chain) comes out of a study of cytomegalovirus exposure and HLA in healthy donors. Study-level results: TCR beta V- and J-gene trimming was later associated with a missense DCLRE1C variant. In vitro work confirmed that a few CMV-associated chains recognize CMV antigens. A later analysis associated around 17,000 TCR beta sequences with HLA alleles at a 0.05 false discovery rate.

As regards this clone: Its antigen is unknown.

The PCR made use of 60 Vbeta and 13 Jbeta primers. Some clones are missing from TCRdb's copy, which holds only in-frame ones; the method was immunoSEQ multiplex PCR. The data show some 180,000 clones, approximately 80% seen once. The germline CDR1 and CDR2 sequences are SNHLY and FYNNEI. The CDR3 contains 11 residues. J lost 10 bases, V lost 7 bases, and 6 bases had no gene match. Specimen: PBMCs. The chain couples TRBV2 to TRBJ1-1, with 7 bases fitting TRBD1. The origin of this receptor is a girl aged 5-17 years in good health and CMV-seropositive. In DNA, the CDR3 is TGTGCCAGCAACCGACAGGGAGGAGCTTTCTTT. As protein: CASNRQGGAFF.